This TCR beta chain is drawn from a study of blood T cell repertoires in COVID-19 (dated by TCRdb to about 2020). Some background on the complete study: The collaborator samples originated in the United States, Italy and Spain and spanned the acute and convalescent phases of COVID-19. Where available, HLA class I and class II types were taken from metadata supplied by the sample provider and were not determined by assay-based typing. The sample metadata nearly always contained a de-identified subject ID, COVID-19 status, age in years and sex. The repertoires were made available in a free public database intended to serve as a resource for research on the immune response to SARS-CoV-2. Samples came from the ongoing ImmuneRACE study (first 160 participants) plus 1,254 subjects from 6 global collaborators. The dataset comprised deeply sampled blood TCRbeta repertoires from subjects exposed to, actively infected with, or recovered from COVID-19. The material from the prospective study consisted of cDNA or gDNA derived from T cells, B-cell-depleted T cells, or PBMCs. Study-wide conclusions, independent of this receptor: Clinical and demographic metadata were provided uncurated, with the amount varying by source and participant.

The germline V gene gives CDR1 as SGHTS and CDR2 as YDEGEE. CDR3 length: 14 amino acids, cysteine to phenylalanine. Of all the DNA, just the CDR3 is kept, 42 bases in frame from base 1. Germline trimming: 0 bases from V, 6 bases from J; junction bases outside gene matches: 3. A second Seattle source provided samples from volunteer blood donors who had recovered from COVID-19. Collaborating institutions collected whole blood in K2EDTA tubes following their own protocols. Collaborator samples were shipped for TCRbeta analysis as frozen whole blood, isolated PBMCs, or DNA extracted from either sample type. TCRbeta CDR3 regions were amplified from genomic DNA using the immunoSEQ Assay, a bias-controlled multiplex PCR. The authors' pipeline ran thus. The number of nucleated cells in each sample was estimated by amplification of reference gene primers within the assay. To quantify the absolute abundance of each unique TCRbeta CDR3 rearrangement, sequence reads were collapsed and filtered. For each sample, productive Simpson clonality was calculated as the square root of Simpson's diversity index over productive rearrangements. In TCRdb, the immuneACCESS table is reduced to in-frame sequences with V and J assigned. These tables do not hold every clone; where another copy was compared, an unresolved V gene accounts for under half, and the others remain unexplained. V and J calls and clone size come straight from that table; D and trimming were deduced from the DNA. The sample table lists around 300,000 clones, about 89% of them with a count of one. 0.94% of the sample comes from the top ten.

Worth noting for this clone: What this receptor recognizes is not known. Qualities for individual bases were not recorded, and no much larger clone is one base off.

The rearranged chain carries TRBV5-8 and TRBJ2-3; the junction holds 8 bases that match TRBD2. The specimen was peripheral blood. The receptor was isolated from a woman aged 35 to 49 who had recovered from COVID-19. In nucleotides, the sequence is TGTGCCAGCAGCTTGGGCGGGAGGAGGGATACGCAGTATTTT. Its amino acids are CASSLGGRRDTQYF.